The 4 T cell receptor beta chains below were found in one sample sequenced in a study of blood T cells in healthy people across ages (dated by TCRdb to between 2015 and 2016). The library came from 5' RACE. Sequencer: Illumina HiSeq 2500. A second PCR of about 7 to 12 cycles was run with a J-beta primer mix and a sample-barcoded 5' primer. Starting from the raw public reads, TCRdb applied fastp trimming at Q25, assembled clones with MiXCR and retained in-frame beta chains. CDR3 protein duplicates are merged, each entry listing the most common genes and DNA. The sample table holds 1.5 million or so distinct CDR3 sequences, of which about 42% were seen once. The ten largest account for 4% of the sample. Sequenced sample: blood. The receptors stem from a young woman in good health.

DNA for the CDR3: TGTGCCAGCAGTTTAAGGGACAGGCCCCCCAAACTGTTTTTT. Its protein is CASSLRDRPPKLFF. This rearrangement joins TRBV12-3 or TRBV12-4 to TRBJ1-4, with 8 bases lining up with TRBD1. The CDR3 extends over 14 amino acids. The V and J ends lost 2 bases and 11 bases, in that order; junction bases with no gene match: 7.

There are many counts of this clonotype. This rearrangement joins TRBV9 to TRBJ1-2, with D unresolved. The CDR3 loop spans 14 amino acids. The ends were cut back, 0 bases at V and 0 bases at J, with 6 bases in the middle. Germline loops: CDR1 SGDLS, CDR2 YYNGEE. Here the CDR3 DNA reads TGTGCCAGCAGCGTAGGGTCGGCTAACTATGGCTACACCTTC. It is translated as CASSVGSANYGYTF.

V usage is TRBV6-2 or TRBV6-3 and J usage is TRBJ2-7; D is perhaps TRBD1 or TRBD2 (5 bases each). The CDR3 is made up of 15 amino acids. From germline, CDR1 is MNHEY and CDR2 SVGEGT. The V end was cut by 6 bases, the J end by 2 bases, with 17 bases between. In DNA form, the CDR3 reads TGTGCCAGCAGCTACAACCGGGGCCCAACCTACGAGCAGTACTTC. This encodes CASSYNRGPTYEQYF.

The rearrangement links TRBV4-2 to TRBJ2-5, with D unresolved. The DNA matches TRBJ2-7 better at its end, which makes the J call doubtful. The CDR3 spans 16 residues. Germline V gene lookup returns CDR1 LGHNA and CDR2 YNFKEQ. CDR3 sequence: CASSQEIGGLAYEQYF. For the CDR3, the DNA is TGTGCCAGCAGCCAAGAAATAGGTGGGTTGGCCTACGAGCAGTACTTC.